This TCR beta chain was captured in a study of multiple sclerosis patients with progressive multifocal leukoencephalopathy. Regarding time point: time of PML onset. Comments on this clone: Antigen unknown.

The germline V gene has CDR1 LNHDA and CDR2 SQIVND (reference sequence). V shed 3 bases and J 5 bases; nucleotides not matched to a gene: 1. This CDR3 has 12 amino acids. Study-wide findings and caveats: Most PML patients had lower entropy, suggesting less diverse TRB repertoires. Expanded clones at PML onset predated and persisted through natalizumab therapy.

Every PCR reaction included synthetic inline CDR3 controls for all V-J pairings. Profiling relied on immunoSEQ multiplex PCR, and the TCRdb table lists in-frame clones only, not all of them. The data contain tens of thousands of clones, approximately 85% of them singletons. The chain employs TRBV19 and TRBJ2-7; TRBD1 matches 7 bases. The receptor was derived from a woman aged 25-40 years with progressive multifocal leukoencephalopathy. Source: PBMCs, taken from a patient treated with natalizumab. The CDR3 here is CASSMTGNEQYF. CDR3 nucleotide sequence: TGTGCCAGTAGTATGACAGGGAACGAGCAGTACTTC.